Listed here are 3 T cell receptor beta chains from one sample, sequenced in a study of CD8 T cells in Susac syndrome. RNA, at roughly 0.45 to 1 ug, was reverse transcribed with random hexamers. TCRdb used MiXCR to reprocess the immunoSEQ multiplex PCR reads, holding one entry per CDR3 protein. The sample shows about 160,000 distinct CDR3 sequences, less than 95% of them seen only once. The sequencing sample was made of CD4+ T cells from PBMCs. The receptor source for this set is a human donor with multiple sclerosis.

J is TRBJ1-1 and V is TRBV13, with 7 bases identical to TRBD1. V dropped 3 bases and J dropped 1; count of bases not matched to a gene: 2. This CDR3 contains 14 residues. Germline CDR1 reads PRHDT; CDR2 reads FYEKMQ (reference sequence). DNA for the CDR3: TGTGCCAGCAGCTTTCGGACAGGGAACACTGAAGCTTTCTTT. Amino acids: CASSFRTGNTEAFF.

V usage is TRBV20-1 and J usage is TRBJ2-7; TRBD2 matches at 8 bases. This CDR3 region has 12 residues. The germline V gene encodes CDR1 DFQATT and CDR2 SNEGSKA (reference sequence). The chain's CDR3 is CRLGLAGEEQYF. CDR3 coding DNA: TGCCGCCTGGGGCTAGCGGGTGAGGAGCAGTACTTC.

The rearrangement uses TRBV7-8 and TRBJ2-4; D may be TRBD1 (5 bases). The CDR3 runs 14 residues. Trimming stripped 1 base from V and 1 base from J, with 5 bases between. The germline gives CDR1 SGHVS, CDR2 FQNEAQ. The CDR3 protein is CASSLDRAKNIQYF. DNA for the CDR3: TGTGCCAGCAGCTTAGACAGGGCCAAAAACATTCAGTACTTC.